The 16 T cell receptor beta chains listed next were all sequenced from one sample in a study of blood T cell repertoires in COVID-19. TCRdb's copy holds only in-frame clones and misses some; the assay was immunoSEQ multiplex PCR. The sample holds about 93,000 clones, 85% to 90% seen once. Sequencing input: peripheral blood. These receptors all stem from a human donor with active COVID-19. The donor label of this sample is uncertain.

The chain combines TRBV30 with TRBJ2-7, with D tentatively TRBD1 (5 bases). The CDR3 is 16 amino acids. CDR1 GTSNPN and CDR2 SVGIG come from the germline V gene (reference sequence). Trimming left V 2 bases short and J 2 bases short, with 19 bases between. This CDR3 is CAWSLKTDRGPYEQYF. The CDR3 region has the DNA TGTGCCTGGAGTCTAAAGACAGACCGAGGACCCTACGAGCAGTACTTC.

The chain is built from TRBV6-2 or TRBV6-3 and TRBJ1-5, with D maybe TRBD1 (5 bases). The CDR3 consists of 15 residues. V was cut by 2 bases and J by 3 bases, with 11 bases left in between. Per germline, CDR1 MNHEY and CDR2 SVGEGT. CDR3 nucleotides: TGTGCCAGCAGTTACGGCGACAGAAACAATCAGCCCCAGCATTTT. Its translation: CASSYGDRNNQPQHF.

V is TRBV7-2 and J is TRBJ2-7, with 9 bases fitting TRBD2. CDR3 length equals 15 residues. Germline CDR1 reads SGHTA; CDR2 reads FQGNSA. The trim removed 5 bases at V and 5 bases at J, leaving 10 bases unmatched. CDR3: CASSPPVLAGNEQYF. CDR3 nucleotide sequence: TGTGCCAGCAGCCCCCCCGTGCTAGCGGGGAACGAGCAGTACTTC.

The CDR3 here is CASSLAHTSGGGNYNEQFF. The DNA of the CDR3 is TGTGCCAGCAGCTTAGCTCACACGAGCGGCGGGGGGAACTACAATGAGCAGTTCTTC. This sequence joins TRBV7-9 and TRBJ2-1; 8 bases line up with TRBD2. The V and J ends lost 0 bases and 3 bases, in that order; junction bases with no gene match: 13. The germline gives CDR1 SEHNR, CDR2 FQNEAQ (reference sequence). This CDR3 has 19 amino acids.

The chain uses TRBV4-1 and TRBJ2-4; D is perhaps TRBD2 (6 bases). V lost 3 bases to trimming and J lost 7 bases, with 16 bases between them. Germline V gene lookup returns CDR1 MGHRA and CDR2 YSYEKL. This CDR3 comprises 15 residues. CDR3 protein: CASSHYWGVSNIQYF. The CDR3 nucleotides are TGCGCCAGCAGCCACTACTGGGGGGTTTCTAACATTCAGTACTTC.

The CDR3 loop reads CASSIVWGLQGTNDQETQYF. DNA for the CDR3: TGTGCCAGTAGTATAGTTTGGGGCCTACAGGGGACCAATGACCAAGAGACCCAGTACTTC. This chain links TRBV19 with TRBJ2-5; TRBD1 aligns across 7 bases. Looked up from germline, CDR1 is LNHDA and CDR2 is SQIVND (reference sequence). J gave up 0 bases and V 1 base, and 17 bases lay outside the gene matches. CDR3 length equals 20 residues. Using reference TRBV19 and TRBJ2-5 for the parts outside the CDR3, the full variable domain is DGGITQSPKYLFRKEGQNVTLSCEQNLNHDAMYWYRQDPGQGLRLIYYSQIVNDFQKGDIAEGYSVSREKKESFPLTVTSAQKNPTAFYLCASSIVWGLQGTNDQETQYFGPGTRLLVL.

The chain joins TRBV12-3 or TRBV12-4 to TRBJ1-1, with D perhaps TRBD1 (5 bases). The length of the CDR3 is 13 residues. V was clipped by 3 bases and J by 2 bases, with 7 bases between them. The CDR3 is CASSLQGNTEAFF. The CDR3 region has the DNA TGTGCCAGCAGTTTGCAGGGCAACACTGAAGCTTTCTTT.

The V call is TRBV4-1, the J call TRBJ1-2, with 12 bases identical to TRBD1. V gave up 5 bases and J gave up 4 bases; unmatched junction bases: 5. Germline CDR1 is MGHRA and CDR2 is YSYEKL. This CDR3 contains 15 residues. This CDR3 reads CASSVQGQGAYGYTF. The CDR3 nucleotides are TGCGCCAGCAGCGTCCAGGGACAGGGGGCCTATGGCTACACCTTC.

The gene calls are TRBV18 and TRBJ1-2; the match to TRBD1 covers 11 bases. This CDR3 comprises 14 residues. Germline CDR1 KGHSH, CDR2 LQKENI. V shed 3 bases and J 9 bases; nucleotides not matched to a gene: 6. CDR3 sequence reads: CASSPRDRGSRYTF. The DNA of the CDR3 is TGTGCCAGCTCACCCCGGGACAGGGGGTCCCGCTACACCTTC. The full variable domain, rest sourced from reference TRBV18 and TRBJ1-2, is NAGVMQNPRHLVRRRGQEARLRCSPMKGHSHVYWYRQLPEEGLKFMVYLQKENIIDESGMPKERFSAEFPKEGPSILRIQQVVRGDSAAYFCASSPRDRGSRYTFGSGTRLTVV.

This chain joins TRBV6-5 and TRBJ1-2; TRBD1 matches at 8 bases. The germline gives CDR1 MNHEY, CDR2 SVGAGI. CDR3 length equals 15 residues. V lost 2 bases, J lost 14 bases, and 16 bases stayed unmatched. CDR3 nucleotide sequence: TGTGCCAGCAGTTACAACGCCTTAGGACAGGGCCCCGGAACCTTC. This codes for CASSYNALGQGPGTF.

This chain links TRBV29-1 with TRBJ2-3; 7 nucleotides match TRBD1. Germline assignment: CDR1 SQVTM and CDR2 ANQGSEA. The CDR3 is 15 amino acids. The V and J ends lost 4 bases and 2 bases, in that order; junction bases with no gene match: 9. This chain's CDR3 is CSVGRDSKITDTQYF. The CDR3 nucleotides are TGCAGCGTTGGAAGGGACAGTAAAATCACAGATACGCAGTATTTT.

This clone appeared a single time. The V gene is TRBV2, the J gene TRBJ1-1; a weak D match, TRBD1 (5 bases). CDR3 length equals 15 residues. V was cut by 3 bases and J by 0 bases, with 11 bases left in between. The germline V gene has CDR1 SNHLY and CDR2 FYNNEI. The CDR3: CASSESTEVNTEAFF. The CDR3, as DNA: TGTGCCAGCAGTGAGTCGACAGAGGTGAACACTGAAGCTTTCTTT.

V is TRBV11-2 and J is TRBJ1-2, with 9 bases aligning to TRBD1. V gave up 4 bases and J gave up 8 bases; unmatched junction bases: 5. Germline V gives CDR1 SGHAT, CDR2 FQNNGV. The CDR3 contains 13 residues. CDR3: CASSSRTGEGYTF. The CDR3 region has the DNA TGTGCCAGCAGCTCACGGACAGGGGAAGGCTACACCTTC.

The chain joins TRBV7-2 to TRBJ2-7, with TRBD2 matching 10 bases. Germline CDR1 SGHTA, CDR2 FQGNSA. Germline trimming cut 3 bases from V and 3 bases from J; bases unmatched to any gene: 11. The CDR3 has 17 amino acids. This chain's CDR3 is CASSFRLAGEPLYEQYF. As DNA, the CDR3 is TGTGCCAGCAGCTTCAGGCTAGCGGGGGAACCCCTCTACGAGCAGTACTTC. The full variable domain, with the rest looked up from reference TRBV7-2 and TRBJ2-7, is GAGVSQSPSNKVTEKGKDVELRCDPISGHTALYWYRQSLGQGLEFLIYFQGNSAPDKSGLPSDRFSAERTGGSVSTLTIQRTQQEDSAVYLCASSFRLAGEPLYEQYFGPGTRLTVT.

CDR3 residues: CSVESDRDREQFF. CDR3 sequence (DNA): TGCAGCGTTGAGTCAGACCGGGACAGGGAGCAGTTCTTC. The V and J genes are TRBV29-1 and TRBJ2-1; TRBD1 agrees at 8 bases. The CDR3 runs 13 residues. CDR1 is SQVTM, CDR2 ANQGSEA, per germline. The junction had 8 bases not matched to a gene; V was cut back by 3 bases and J by 10 bases.

The chain joins TRBV18 to TRBJ1-1; 8 bases match TRBD1. The CDR3 is 15 residues long. In germline, CDR1 is KGHSH, CDR2 LQKENI. Trimming removed 3 bases from V and 6 bases from J; junction bases left unmatched: 9. CDR3 nucleotide sequence: TGTGCCAGCTCACCCTGGACAGGGAAAGTGGCTGAAGCTTTCTTT. It yields the protein CASSPWTGKVAEAFF.